The rows below give T cell receptor beta chains drawn from one sample of a study of blood T cell repertoires in COVID-19. Repertoires were generated with immunoSEQ multiplex PCR, while TCRdb's copy carries only in-frame clones and drops some. The sample lists around 130,000 clones, 88% occurring once. The sequencing sample was made of peripheral blood. The source of these receptors is a human donor with COVID-19, enrolled during active disease. The donor label of this sample is uncertain. Both conserved end residues are trimmed from each CDR3. The order of the fields is J gene, V gene, CDR3 protein.

TRBJ1-1	TRBV2	ASSEEVTGLNEAF
TRBJ2-2	TRBV27	ASSARAQSSAGELF
TRBJ1-3	TRBV30	AWSKSGDPSGNTIY
TRBJ2-5	TRBV5-1	ASSVSWGGEETQY
TRBJ1-1	TRBV10-3	AVQGSTTNTEAF
TRBJ1-3	TRBV15	ATSTGRHSGNTIY
TRBJ2-5	TRBV5-5	ASSLGGGLRETQY
TRBJ2-7	TRBV4-2	ASSPTGQGDYEQY
TRBJ2-3	TRBV5-6	ASSLVPAGGTGTQY
TRBJ2-7	TRBV30	AWSQLYEQY
TRBJ2-2	TRBV9	ASSVATGGGTGPRELF
TRBJ2-2	TRBV10-1	ASSDRQGEFPGELF
TRBJ2-7	TRBV5-4	ASSLQGYEQY
TRBJ2-5	TRBV5-4	ASSLLGRGPQETQY
TRBJ1-3	TRBV18	ASSPALGTGDGNTIY
TRBJ2-7	TRBV5-4	ASSLGGGYEQY
TRBJ2-2	TRBV6-4	ASTLTANTGELF
TRBJ1-4	TRBV4-1	ASSPLGQIINEKLF
TRBJ2-7	TRBV19	ASSITDRGYEQY
TRBJ1-4	TRBV6-4	ASSRDSNEKLF
TRBJ2-2	TRBV9	ASSALLGGGELF
TRBJ2-7	TRBV5-4	ASSPGLAGGLAY
TRBJ1-5	TRBV19	ASRSPGTRTRAQH
TRBJ2-2	TRBV9	ASSPRTSSGELF
TRBJ2-3	TRBV7-9	ASSKGTGTDTQY
TRBJ1-4	TRBV5-1	ASSLERQPNEKLF
TRBJ2-3	TRBV19	ASTPWDSGDTQY
TRBJ1-5	TRBV24-1	ATSDLPGVFRVSNQPQH
TRBJ2-7	TRBV11-1	ASSLDGTGFYEQY
TRBJ1-1	TRBV5-6	ASSLGQMNTEAF
TRBJ2-1	TRBV4-2	ASSHQSGTSGPSDEQF
TRBJ2-5	TRBV5-4	ASSLEGTGFVETQY
TRBJ2-4	TRBV15	ATSRDLSIQY
TRBJ2-5	TRBV5-1	ASSFQGQQETQY
TRBJ1-1	TRBV28	ASSLQGVNTEAF
TRBJ1-3	TRBV6-1	ASSVAGVGNTIY
TRBJ1-2	TRBV10-2	ASSELTGVPNYGYT
TRBJ1-1	TRBV9	ASSVADRGLIEAF
TRBJ2-2	TRBV6-6	ASTQGLAHGELF
TRBJ2-5	TRBV11-2	ASSSGQGYETQY
TRBJ2-1	TRBV9	ASTAGVGSYNEQF
TRBJ1-1	TRBV11-2	ASSLAQYTLNTEAF
TRBJ2-5	TRBV7-6	ASSSPGVETQY
TRBJ1-4	TRBV19	ASTLGQEGEKLF
TRBJ2-1	TRBV10-3	AIRAASGMYNEQF
TRBJ1-1	TRBV9	ASSVGGTGTEAF
TRBJ2-1	TRBV6-6	ASSYQGANEQF
TRBJ2-1	TRBV2	ASSAKTSGPNEQF
TRBJ1-5	TRBV19	ASSNGGGAALYSNQPQH
TRBJ2-6	TRBV5-4	ASSWGTPSSGANVLT
TRBJ1-5	TRBV6-6	ASSSSQGGYGQPQH
TRBJ1-1	TRBV6-2/TRBV6-3	ASSPPDRGNEAF
TRBJ2-7	TRBV5-1	ASSKDRGHEQY
TRBJ1-1	TRBV9	ASSVDIRTSTEAF